One and the same sample provided the 15 T cell receptor beta chains below, sequenced in a study of identical twins. TCRdb re-called the 5' RACE reads with MiXCR, one entry per CDR3 protein. Of roughly 290,000 distinct CDR3 sequences in the sample, nearly 9.5% were seen once. These records were also assigned to another study, of yellow fever vaccine responses in identical twins.

The sequenced sample was CD8+ T cells sorted from blood. These receptors all stem from a woman aged 18-29 years in good health.

This chain connects TRBV12-3 or TRBV12-4 to TRBJ2-2; D unresolved. V lost 8 bases, J lost 1 base, and 11 bases lay in between. There are 14 residues in the CDR3. The CDR3 DNA is TGTGCCAGCCACAGAGCTAAGAACACCGGGGAGCTGTTTTTT. Amino acids: CASHRAKNTGELFF.

This clonotype occurred a few times. The chain has TRBV4-3 and TRBJ2-3; D assignment may be TRBD1 or TRBD2 (6 bases each). The germline V and J ends were trimmed by 4 bases and 6 bases, with 17 bases remaining between them. The CDR3 spans 15 residues. Germline values: CDR1 LGHNA, CDR2 YSLEER. The DNA of the CDR3 is TGCGCCAGCAGCCTATGGCCGGGGGCTTCGGATACGCAGTATTTT. This gives the protein CASSLWPGASDTQYF.

The CDR3 DNA sequence: TGTGCCGTATCGGGGGGGACTAGTGTGCTTGAGCAGTTCTTC. As protein: CAVSGGTSVLEQFF. The chain uses TRBV10-3 and TRBJ2-1, with 8 positions matching TRBD2. The V gene end was trimmed by 11 bases and the J gene end by 9 bases; junction bases not matched to a gene: 15. Germline CDR1 and CDR2: ENHRY and SYGVKD. This CDR3 contains 14 residues.

The chain is built from TRBV6-2 or TRBV6-3 and TRBJ2-1; 10 nucleotides line up with TRBD1. The junction had 7 bases not matched to a gene; V was cut back by 4 bases and J by 7 bases. Germline assignment: CDR1 MNHEY and CDR2 SVGEGT. The CDR3 covers 15 residues. CDR3 protein: CASSSRDRGGNEQFF. The CDR3 coding sequence is TGTGCCAGCAGTTCCCGGGACAGGGGTGGAAATGAGCAGTTCTTC.

The table lists this clonotype with a few counts. The rearrangement links TRBV4-3 to TRBJ2-3; D is perhaps TRBD1 or TRBD2 (5 bases each). Trimming stripped 0 bases from V and 4 bases from J, with 23 bases between. CDR3 length: 19 residues. Germline lookup yields CDR1 LGHNA and CDR2 YSLEER. The DNA for the CDR3 is TGCGCCAGCAGCCAAGATCCTTTAGGTGGACTCCGGGGCCCAGATACGCAGTATTTT. It is translated as CASSQDPLGGLRGPDTQYF.

This clonotype was counted ten times or more. This chain joins TRBV12-3 or TRBV12-4 and TRBJ2-2; possibly TRBD2 for D (6 bases). The CDR3 runs to 12 residues. V lost 4 bases to trimming and J lost 8 bases, with 8 bases between them. The CDR3 DNA is TGTGCCAGCAGTTCAGCGGGTGGGGAGCTGTTTTTT. Its protein product is CASSSAGGELFF.

This clonotype was found a few times. V gene TRBV6-1 combines with J gene TRBJ2-7; the D gene is possibly TRBD2 (7 bases). CDR1 is MNHNS and CDR2 is SASEGT in the germline V gene. Deletions cut 8 bases from V and 0 bases from J, with 11 bases between. The CDR3 totals 13 residues. CDR3 sequence: CASRGASSYEQYF. In nucleotides, the CDR3 is TGTGCCAGCCGGGGGGCAAGCTCCTACGAGCAGTACTTC.

J is TRBJ2-3 and V is TRBV6-1; D is possibly TRBD2 (6 bases). Germline V gene lookup returns CDR1 MNHNS and CDR2 SASEGT. Trimming removed 3 bases at V and 4 bases at J, with 17 bases between. The CDR3 spans 16 residues. CDR3 coding DNA: TGTGCCAGCAGTGACCATGCGGGGCAAGGAGCAGATACGCAGTATTTT. As protein: CASSDHAGQGADTQYF.

This clonotype was detected only a few times. The rearrangement joins TRBV4-1 to TRBJ2-7, with 7 nucleotides matching TRBD1. The V and J ends lost 0 bases and 2 bases, in that order; junction bases with no gene match: 7. CDR3 length: 16 amino acids. Germline V gene sequence: CDR1 MGHRA, CDR2 YSYEKL. This chain's CDR3 is CASSQDQTGIAYEQYF. DNA for the CDR3: TGCGCCAGCAGCCAAGACCAGACAGGGATAGCCTACGAGCAGTACTTC.

This clonotype has ten or more counts. This chain connects TRBV6-2 or TRBV6-3 to TRBJ2-1; 11 bases are shared with TRBD2. The CDR3 covers 16 residues. Germline assignment: CDR1 MNHEY and CDR2 SVGEGT. Trimming at V came to 0 bases and at J to 5 bases, leaving 3 bases not matched to a gene. The CDR3 region is CASSYSGLAVDNEQFF. CDR3 DNA sequence: TGTGCCAGCAGTTACTCGGGACTAGCGGTTGACAATGAGCAGTTCTTC.

This clonotype has a count of ten or more. The chain employs TRBV5-1 and TRBJ2-1; possible D gene TRBD2, 5 bases. The germline V gene encodes CDR1 SGHRS and CDR2 YFSETQ. The CDR3 has 17 residues. Trimming shortened V by 7 bases and J by 1 base, and 21 bases separated the two germline ends. DNA for the CDR3: TGCGCCAGCCGGGAATGGATCCGGGCAGAATCCTACAATGAGCAGTTCTTC. Protein product: CASREWIRAESYNEQFF.

This clonotype was observed at least ten times. V gene TRBV29-1 combines with J gene TRBJ2-3; D gene uncertain. CDR3 length: 12 residues. V was shortened by 3 bases and J by 1 base, with 5 bases between the two germline ends. Germline CDR1 reads SQVTM; CDR2 reads ANQGSEA. CDR3 in amino acids: CSVDQGTDTQYF. The DNA of the CDR3 is TGCAGCGTTGATCAGGGCACAGATACGCAGTATTTT.

The chain recombines TRBV7-9 with TRBJ2-3; TRBD2 aligns across 11 bases. Looked up from germline, CDR1 is SEHNR and CDR2 is FQNEAQ (reference sequence). With 6 bases clipped from V and 4 bases from J, the junction kept 3 bases outside the gene matches. The CDR3 consists of 14 residues. CDR3 in DNA: TGTGCCAGCAGTCAGACTAGCGGGGCAGATACGCAGTATTTT. Its translation is CASSQTSGADTQYF.

V gene TRBV7-2 combines with J gene TRBJ2-7; 9 bases agree with TRBD1. The J segment lost 2 bases and the V segment lost 5 bases, leaving 13 bases of the junction unmatched. Germline CDR1 reads SGHTA; CDR2 reads FQGNSA. The length of the CDR3 is 17 residues. CDR3 region: CASSPGTGWVLPYEQYF. Written as DNA, the CDR3 is TGTGCCAGCAGCCCGGGGACAGGGTGGGTGCTCCCCTACGAGCAGTACTTC. Full variable domain (outside the CDR3, taken from reference TRBV7-2 and TRBJ2-7): GAGVSQSPSNKVTEKGKDVELRCDPISGHTALYWYRQSLGQGLEFLIYFQGNSAPDKSGLPSDRFSAERTGGSVSTLTIQRTQQEDSAVYLCASSPGTGWVLPYEQYFGPGTRLTVT.

The chain combines TRBV5-6 with TRBJ2-5; TRBD2 aligns across 14 bases. V shed 4 bases, J shed 5 bases, and the junction held 10 bases outside the gene matches. The length of the CDR3 is 17 residues. The germline gives CDR1 SGHDT, CDR2 YYEEEE. The CDR3 sequence: CASSPGLAGEFEETQYF. CDR3 coding DNA: TGTGCCAGCAGCCCGGGACTAGCGGGAGAATTCGAGGAGACCCAGTACTTC.